This TCR beta chain was found in a study of T cells after yellow fever vaccination. Whole-study findings and limits: The CD4 and CD8 compartments had a small share of their clonotypes in common. Most primary-vaccination clones reappeared after the booster (96% CD4, about 88% CD8).

The CDR3 length is 16 residues. This clonotype occurred a few times. Its antigen is still unknown. A single record per CDR3 protein comes from TCRdb applying MiXCR to the 5' RACE reads. In the table there are about 300,000 distinct CDR3 sequences, approximately 7% of which are singletons. The sequencing used PBMCs, collected about 49 days after the first yellow fever vaccination. The gene calls are TRBV21-1 and TRBJ2-1; the listed D gene, TRBD2, was not tested against the DNA. TRBV21-1 is annotated as a pseudogene. This TCR was recovered from a man aged 18 to 29 who received the YFV17D yellow fever vaccine. Here the CDR3 reads CASSARPSGGYNEQFF. The DNA for the CDR3 is TGTGCCAGCAGCGCCCGTCCTAGCGGGGGGTACAATGAGCAGTTCTTC.